This T cell receptor beta chain stems from a study of T cell responses to AZD1222 COVID-19 vaccine. Study at large: Second-dose timings of about 4 or about 12 weeks were pooled. Regarding the study as a whole: Along spike, vaccine-associated CD4 TCRs were found throughout, with dominance at 160-218 and 743-854. None of the repertoires were sampled until the peak T cell response had passed.

The length of the CDR3 is 15 residues. The V and J ends lost 4 bases and 5 bases respectively, with 17 bases between them. The germline V gene encodes CDR1 LNHDA and CDR2 SQIVND (reference sequence). On this clone: What it recognizes is unknown.

Only in-frame clones appear in the TCRdb table, and some are missing; sequencing was by immunoSEQ multiplex PCR. The table has about 110,000 clones, approximately 90% seen once. Sequencing was performed on peripheral blood, taken on day 0 of AZD1222 vaccination. This TCR was recovered from an adult in good health. The chain uses TRBV19 and TRBJ1-2; the D gene is possibly TRBD1 (5 bases). CDR3 sequence (DNA): TGTGCCAGTAGTACAACCGCCGGGGGGACTTATGGCTACACCTTC. Translated, it gives CASSTTAGGTYGYTF.